This T cell receptor beta chain comes out of a study of CD8+CD57+ T cells in acquired aplastic anemia. Background on the study: Across the sorted CD4+ and CD8+ cells, DNA amounts averaged roughly 3 ug. Study observations and caveats: Roughly 29 was the count of CD8+ CDR3 sequences that patients shared with controls.

The CDR3 covers 13 residues. CDR1 and CDR2 (germline): MGHDK, SYGVNS. Trimming took off 6 bases at V and 2 bases at J, with 10 bases between the two ends. CDR3 and TCR beta VDJ profiling relied on genomic DNA as the template. TCRdb recomputed calls from the reads with MiXCR, one row per CDR3 protein. This sample has about 180,000 distinct CDR3 sequences, with 48% found just once. Of note for this clonotype: Its target is unknown.

Patients picked for sequencing had shown CD8+CD57+ cell expansion detected by flow cytometry. Blood samples were obtained from patients who had received no prior therapy. V is TRBV25-1 and J is TRBJ1-1; D unresolved. The sample comprised sorted CD4+, CD8+, or CD8+CD57+ T cells (not recorded which) from PBMCs. The sequence was collected from a human donor with aplastic anemia. CDR3 region: CASRRSGNTEAFF. The CDR3 DNA follows: TGTGCCAGCAGGAGGTCAGGTAACACTGAAGCTTTCTTT.